This is a list of T cell receptor beta chains from one sample in a study of cytomegalovirus exposure and HLA in healthy donors. TCRdb's copy holds only in-frame clones and misses some; the assay was immunoSEQ multiplex PCR. Here the sample spans roughly 220,000 clones, about 70% being singletons. Sequences were obtained from PBMCs. These receptor sequences come from a woman aged 25 to 39 in good health and CMV-seronegative. Both conserved end residues are part of each CDR3. The order of the fields is clone size, J gene, D gene, V gene, CDR3 protein, CDR3 DNA. A D gene is named only where the DNA matches it firmly. The size of a clone is reported for some rows only, either as once, few or many, or as a class for expanded clones.

>-|TRBJ1-1|TRBD1|TRBV19
CASSPRQGVGTEAFF
TGTGCCAGTAGTCCAAGGCAGGGGGTTGGCACTGAAGCTTTCTTT
>-|TRBJ2-1|-|TRBV19
CASSTGVWESSYNEQFF
TGTGCCAGTAGTACCGGAGTGTGGGAGAGCTCCTACAATGAGCAGTTCTTC
>-|TRBJ1-1|-|TRBV19
CASSIRPGGLNTEAFF
TGTGCCAGTAGTATTCGGCCGGGGGGGTTGAACACTGAAGCTTTCTTT
>-|TRBJ2-7|-|TRBV6-5
CASSYGGAGHEQYF
TGTGCCAGCAGTTACGGGGGGGCAGGCCACGAGCAGTACTTC
>-|TRBJ1-2|-|TRBV6-1
CASSYGRVGGYTF
TGTGCCAGCAGTTATGGCAGGGTTGGTGGCTACACCTTC
>-|TRBJ2-1|TRBD2|TRBV19
CASSGRGLAGGWSYNEQFF
TGTGCCAGTAGTGGTAGGGGACTAGCGGGAGGGTGGTCCTACAATGAGCAGTTCTTC
>-|TRBJ2-7|-|TRBV6-5
CASSEGGGIHEQYF
TGTGCCAGCAGTGAAGGTGGAGGGATCCACGAGCAGTACTTC
>-|TRBJ2-3|TRBD2|TRBV19
CASSMTSGSFGDTQYF
TGTGCCAGTAGTATGACTAGCGGGAGTTTCGGAGATACGCAGTATTTT
>-|TRBJ1-1|TRBD1|TRBV11-2
CASSFTGAPMNTEAFF
TGTGCCAGCAGCTTCACAGGGGCCCCAATGAACACTGAAGCTTTCTTT
>-|TRBJ1-1|-|TRBV2
CASSEHWNTEAFF
TGTGCCAGCAGTGAACACTGGAACACTGAAGCTTTCTTT
>-|TRBJ1-5|-|TRBV7-9
CASSSARGSNQPQHF
TGTGCCAGCAGCTCCGCCCGGGGAAGCAATCAGCCCCAGCATTTT
>-|TRBJ1-1|-|TRBV11-3
CASSLGGWGGDTEAFF
TGTGCCAGCAGCTTAGGAGGCTGGGGGGGTGACACTGAAGCTTTCTTT
>-|TRBJ1-2|-|TRBV6-5
CASSWPGNGYTF
TGTGCCAGCAGTTGGCCGGGGAATGGCTACACCTTC
>-|TRBJ2-3|TRBD2|TRBV5-1
CASTGGRIADTQYF
TGCGCCAGCACCGGCGGGAGGATCGCAGATACGCAGTATTTT
>-|TRBJ1-2|TRBD1|TRBV18
CASSRDRDNYGYTF
TGTGCCAGCTCACGGGACAGGGATAACTATGGCTACACCTTC
>few|TRBJ2-7|TRBD1|TRBV6-5
CASSYSWDSSYEQYF
TGTGCCAGCAGTTACTCTTGGGACAGCTCCTACGAGCAGTACTTC
>-|TRBJ2-5|-|TRBV5-4
CASSARVEETQYF
TGTGCCAGCAGTGCTCGAGTCGAAGAGACCCAGTACTTC
>-|TRBJ1-2|TRBD1|TRBV19
CASRGQGDYGYTF
TGTGCCAGTAGGGGCCAGGGGGACTATGGCTACACCTTC
>-|TRBJ2-2|-|TRBV27
CASRTQNANTGELFF
TGTGCCAGCAGAACACAAAACGCGAACACCGGGGAGCTGTTTTTT
>-|TRBJ2-1|TRBD2|TRBV6-5
CASSYSPSGSNEQFF
TGTGCCAGCAGTTACTCTCCTAGCGGGAGTAATGAGCAGTTCTTC
>-|TRBJ1-4|TRBD1|TRBV5-1
CASRLGQGATNEKLFF
TGCGCCAGCAGACTAGGACAGGGGGCTACTAATGAAAAACTGTTTTTT
>-|TRBJ2-7|-|TRBV30
CAWSLQTDYEQYF
TGTGCCTGGAGTCTTCAGACAGACTACGAGCAGTACTTC
>few|TRBJ1-1|-|TRBV7-3
CASSIGENTEAFF
TGTGCCAGCAGCATCGGGGAAAACACTGAAGCTTTCTTT
>-|TRBJ2-5|-|TRBV5-1
CASSLPGSQETQYF
TGCGCCAGCAGCTTGCCCGGGAGCCAAGAGACCCAGTACTTC
>-|TRBJ2-7|-|TRBV7-6
CASSLGNREQYF
TGTGCCAGCAGCTTAGGAAACAGAGAGCAGTACTTC
>-|TRBJ1-1|TRBD1|TRBV6-5
CASRAGQGRSEAFF
TGTGCCAGCAGGGCGGGACAGGGACGGTCTGAAGCTTTCTTT
>-|TRBJ2-3|TRBD1|TRBV10-3
CAISEFWGGQGTTDTQYF
TGTGCCATCAGTGAGTTCTGGGGGGGACAGGGCACGACAGATACGCAGTATTTT
>-|TRBJ2-7|-|TRBV27
CASSLSAGSNSDEQYF
TGTGCCAGCAGTTTATCGGCAGGGTCGAACTCCGACGAGCAGTACTTC
>once|TRBJ2-3|TRBD2|TRBV2
CASRGGVDTQYF
TGTGCCAGCAGGGGAGGGGTAGATACGCAGTATTTT
>-|TRBJ1-1|TRBD1|TRBV18
CASSPPGQGANTEAFF
TGTGCCAGCTCACCTCCGGGACAGGGGGCGAACACTGAAGCTTTCTTT
>-|TRBJ2-3|-|TRBV6-5
CASSVGLAADTQYF
TGTGCCAGCAGTGTGGGACTCGCCGCAGATACGCAGTATTTT
>-|TRBJ2-1|-|TRBV5-6
CASSLWGLPYNEQFF
TGTGCCAGCAGCTTATGGGGGCTACCCTACAATGAGCAGTTCTTC
>-|TRBJ1-3|-|TRBV7-3
CASSLRGSLGGNTIYF
TGTGCCAGCAGCTTAAGAGGATCCCTCGGTGGAAACACCATATATTTT
>-|TRBJ2-1|TRBD2|TRBV7-8
CASGTSGIAYNEQFF
TGTGCCAGTGGGACTAGCGGGATTGCCTACAATGAGCAGTTCTTC
>-|TRBJ2-7|-|TRBV9
CASSVGLSYEQYF
TGTGCCAGCAGCGTAGGACTCTCCTACGAGCAGTACTTC
>-|TRBJ1-2|TRBD1|TRBV9
CASGVGGWGQGGYGYTF
TGTGCCAGCGGCGTAGGGGGGTGGGGACAGGGAGGCTATGGCTACACCTTC